This T cell receptor (beta chain) emerged from a study of T cell repertoires in cytomegalovirus infection. In TCRdb, the reads were re-called with MiXCR into one record per CDR3 protein. The sample records about 530,000 distinct CDR3 sequences, more than 25% being singletons. The receptor was isolated from a human donor in good health (CMV status not recorded). Some clones in this sample may be carry-over from other donors' samples. Specimen: PBMCs.

The CDR3 DNA reads TGTGCCAGCAGCCGTTCGGGAGAGGGTTACGGCTACACCTTC. This codes for CASSRSGEGYGYTF. This chain joins TRBV12-3 or TRBV12-4 and TRBJ1-2; no definite D call. This CDR3 has 14 amino acids. Deletions cut 6 bases from V and 8 bases from J, with 19 bases between.